This TCR beta chain was recorded in a study of T cell responses to AZD1222 COVID-19 vaccine. Whole-study findings and limits: The sample set comprised mostly white British donors with more females, and clonal diversity was possibly underestimated.

As to this clone: Its antigen is unidentified.

The data were produced by immunoSEQ multiplex PCR, yet TCRdb's version contains in-frame clones alone and is incomplete. The sample records 200,000 or so clones, approximately 91% being singletons. Sequenced material: peripheral blood, taken on day 0 of AZD1222 vaccination. The TCR sequence derives from an adult in good health.

The CDR3 DNA reads TGTGCCAGCAGCGTGAGGACTAGCGGGAGCTACAATGAGCAGTTCTTC. Residues: CASSVRTSGSYNEQFF. This chain links TRBV7-9 with TRBJ2-1; 13 nucleotides align to TRBD2. The V and J ends lost 5 bases and 3 bases, in that order; junction bases with no gene match: 4. The length of the CDR3 is 16 residues. From germline, CDR1 is SEHNR and CDR2 FQNEAQ (reference sequence).